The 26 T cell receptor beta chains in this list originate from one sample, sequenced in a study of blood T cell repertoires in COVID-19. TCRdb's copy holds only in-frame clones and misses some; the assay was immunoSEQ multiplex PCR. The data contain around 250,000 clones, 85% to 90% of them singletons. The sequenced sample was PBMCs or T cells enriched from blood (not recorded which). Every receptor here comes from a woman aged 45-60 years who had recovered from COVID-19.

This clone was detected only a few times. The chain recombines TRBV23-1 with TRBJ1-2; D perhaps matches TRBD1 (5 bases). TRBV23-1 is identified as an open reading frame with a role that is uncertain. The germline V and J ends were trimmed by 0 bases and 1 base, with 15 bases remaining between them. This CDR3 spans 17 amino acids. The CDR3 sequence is CASSQSYLETDNYGYTF. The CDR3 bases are TGCGCCAGCAGTCAATCTTATCTCGAGACAGATAACTATGGCTACACCTTC.

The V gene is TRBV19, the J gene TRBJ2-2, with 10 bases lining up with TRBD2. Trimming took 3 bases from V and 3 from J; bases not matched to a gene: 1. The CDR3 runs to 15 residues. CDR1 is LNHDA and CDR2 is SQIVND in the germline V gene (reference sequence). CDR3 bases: TGTGCCAGTAGTATCCTAGCGGGAGACACCGGGGAGCTGTTTTTT. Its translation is CASSILAGDTGELFF. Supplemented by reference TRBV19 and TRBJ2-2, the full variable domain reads DGGITQSPKYLFRKEGQNVTLSCEQNLNHDAMYWYRQDPGQGLRLIYYSQIVNDFQKGDIAEGYSVSREKKESFPLTVTSAQKNPTAFYLCASSILAGDTGELFFGEGSRLTVL.

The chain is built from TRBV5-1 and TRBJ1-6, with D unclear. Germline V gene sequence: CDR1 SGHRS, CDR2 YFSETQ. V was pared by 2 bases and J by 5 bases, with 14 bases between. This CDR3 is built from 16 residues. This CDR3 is CASSFMGVPDNSPLHF. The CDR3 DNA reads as TGCGCCAGCAGCTTCATGGGCGTTCCGGATAATTCACCCCTCCACTTT.

CDR3 amino acids: CASTSVGLAGTGELFF. Here the CDR3 DNA reads TGTGCCAGTACGTCGGTCGGACTAGCGGGGACCGGGGAGCTGTTTTTT. The chain carries TRBV19 and TRBJ2-2, with TRBD2 identical over 12 bases. CDR3 length: 16 residues. The V gene's germline CDR1 is LNHDA and CDR2 SQIVND (reference sequence). V trimming: 7 bases; J trimming: 5 bases; junction bases outside the gene matches: 8.

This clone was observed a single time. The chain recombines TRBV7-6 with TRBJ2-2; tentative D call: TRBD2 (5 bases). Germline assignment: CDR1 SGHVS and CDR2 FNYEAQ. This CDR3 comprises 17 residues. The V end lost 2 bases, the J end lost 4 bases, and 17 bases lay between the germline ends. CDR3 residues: CASSLLAFGSSTGELFF. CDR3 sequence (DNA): TGTGCCAGCAGCTTATTAGCGTTCGGCTCAAGCACCGGGGAGCTGTTTTTT. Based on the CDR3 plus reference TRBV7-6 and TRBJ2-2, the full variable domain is GAGVSQSPRYKVTKRGQDVALRCDPISGHVSLYWYRQALGQGPEFLTYFNYEAQQDKSGLPNDRFSAERPEGSISTLTIQRTEQRDSAMYRCASSLLAFGSSTGELFFGEGSRLTVL.

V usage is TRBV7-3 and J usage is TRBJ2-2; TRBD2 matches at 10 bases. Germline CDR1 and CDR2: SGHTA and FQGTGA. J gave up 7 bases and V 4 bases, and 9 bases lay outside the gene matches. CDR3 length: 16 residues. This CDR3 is CASSSPSSGSGGELFF. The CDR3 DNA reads TGTGCCAGCAGCTCCCCCTCTAGCGGGAGTGGCGGGGAGCTGTTTTTT.

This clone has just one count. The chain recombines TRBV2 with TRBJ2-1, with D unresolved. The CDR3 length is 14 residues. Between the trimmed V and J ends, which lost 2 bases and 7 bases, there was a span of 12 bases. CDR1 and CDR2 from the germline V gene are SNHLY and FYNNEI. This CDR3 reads CASSEWVDGNEQFF. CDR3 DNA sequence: TGTGCCAGCAGTGAATGGGTTGACGGGAATGAGCAGTTCTTC. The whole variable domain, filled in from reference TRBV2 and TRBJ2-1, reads EPEVTQTPSHQVTQMGQEVILRCVPISNHLYFYWYRQILGQKVEFLVSFYNNEISEKSEIFDDQFSVERPDGSNFTLKIRSTKLEDSAMYFCASSEWVDGNEQFFGPGTRLTVL.

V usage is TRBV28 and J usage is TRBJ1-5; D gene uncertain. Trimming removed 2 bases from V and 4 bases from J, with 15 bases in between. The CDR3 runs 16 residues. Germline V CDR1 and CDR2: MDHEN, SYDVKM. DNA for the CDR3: TGTGCCAGCAGTTTAATGGAGGCGGTAGGGAATCAGCCCCAGCATTTT. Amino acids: CASSLMEAVGNQPQHF.

As DNA, the CDR3 is TGTGCCAGCAGACCTACACAGGGAGCGACGGGAAACACCATATATTTT. Its translation is CASRPTQGATGNTIYF. The rearrangement joins TRBV28 to TRBJ1-3, with a tentative D call TRBD1 (6 bases). The germline gives CDR1 MDHEN, CDR2 SYDVKM. The CDR3 length is 16 residues. The V and J ends lost 6 bases and 4 bases respectively, with 19 bases between them.

In DNA form, the CDR3 reads TGCGCCAGCAGCCAAGCTGGCAGGGTGACATGGAACACTGAAGCTTTCTTT. The encoded protein is CASSQAGRVTWNTEAFF. The chain joins TRBV4-1 to TRBJ1-1; possibly TRBD1 for D (5 bases). CDR1 and CDR2 (germline): MGHRA, YSYEKL. The CDR3 has 17 amino acids. Trimming shortened V by 1 base and J by 1 base, and 16 bases separated the two germline ends.

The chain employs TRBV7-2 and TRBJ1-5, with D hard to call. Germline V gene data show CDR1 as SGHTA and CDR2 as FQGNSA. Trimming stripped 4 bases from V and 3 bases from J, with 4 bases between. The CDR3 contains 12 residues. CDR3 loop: CASSSFNQPQHF. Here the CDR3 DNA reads TGTGCCAGCAGCTCCTTCAATCAGCCCCAGCATTTT.

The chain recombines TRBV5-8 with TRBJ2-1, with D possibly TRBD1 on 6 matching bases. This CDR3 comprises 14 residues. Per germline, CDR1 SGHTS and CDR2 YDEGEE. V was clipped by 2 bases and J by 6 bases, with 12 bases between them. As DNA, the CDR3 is TGTGCCAGCAGCTTTTTGTACAGGGCCAATGAGCAGTTCTTC. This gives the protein CASSFLYRANEQFF.

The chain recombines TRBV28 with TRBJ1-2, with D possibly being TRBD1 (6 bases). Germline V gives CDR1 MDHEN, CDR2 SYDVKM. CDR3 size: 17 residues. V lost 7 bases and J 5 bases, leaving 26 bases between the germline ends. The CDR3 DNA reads TGTGCCAGCACTTCCTCGCCCGGGACACCACCCCTTTATGGCTACACCTTC. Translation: CASTSSPGTPPLYGYTF.

This chain's CDR3 is CASSESRLLFF. CDR3 sequence (DNA): TGTGCCAGCAGTGAGTCCCGTTTACTGTTTTTT. J is TRBJ1-4 and V is TRBV2; D unclear. Trimming removed 3 bases from V and 13 bases from J, with 9 bases in between. Germline lookup yields CDR1 SNHLY and CDR2 FYNNEI. The CDR3 spans 11 residues.

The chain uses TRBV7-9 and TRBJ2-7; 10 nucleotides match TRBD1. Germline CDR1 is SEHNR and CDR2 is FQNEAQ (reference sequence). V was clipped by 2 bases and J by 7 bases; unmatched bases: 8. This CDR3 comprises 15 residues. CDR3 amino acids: CASSLRGDRGDEQYF. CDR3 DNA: TGTGCCAGCAGCTTAAGGGGGGACAGGGGTGATGAGCAGTACTTC.

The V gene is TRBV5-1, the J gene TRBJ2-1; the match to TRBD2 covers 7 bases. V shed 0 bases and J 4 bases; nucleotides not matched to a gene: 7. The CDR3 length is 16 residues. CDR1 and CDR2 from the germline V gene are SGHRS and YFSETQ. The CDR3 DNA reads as TGCGCCAGCAGCTTGGAGGCTAGCGGAAATTACAATGAGCAGTTCTTC. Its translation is CASSLEASGNYNEQFF.

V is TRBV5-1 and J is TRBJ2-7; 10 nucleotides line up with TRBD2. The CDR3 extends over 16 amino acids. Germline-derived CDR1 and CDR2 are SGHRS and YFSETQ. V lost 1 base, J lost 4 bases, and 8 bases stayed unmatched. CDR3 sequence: CASSLNRAGGPYEQYF. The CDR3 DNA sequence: TGCGCCAGCAGCTTGAATCGAGCGGGAGGGCCATACGAGCAGTACTTC.

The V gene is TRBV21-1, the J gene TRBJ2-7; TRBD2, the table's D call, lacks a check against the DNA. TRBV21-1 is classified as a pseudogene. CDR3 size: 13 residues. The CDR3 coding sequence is TGTGCCAGACTCTTTGGTGTCTTCTACGAGCAGTACTTC. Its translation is CARLFGVFYEQYF.

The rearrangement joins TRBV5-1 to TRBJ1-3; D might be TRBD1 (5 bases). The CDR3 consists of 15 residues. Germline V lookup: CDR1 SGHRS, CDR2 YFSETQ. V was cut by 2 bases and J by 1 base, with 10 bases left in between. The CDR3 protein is CASSFIGGSGNTIYF. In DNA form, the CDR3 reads TGCGCCAGCAGCTTCATTGGGGGGTCTGGAAACACCATATATTTT.

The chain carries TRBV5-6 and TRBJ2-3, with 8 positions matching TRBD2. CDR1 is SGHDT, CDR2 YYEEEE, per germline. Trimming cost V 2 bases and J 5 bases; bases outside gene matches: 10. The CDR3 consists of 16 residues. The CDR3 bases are TGTGCCAGCAGCTTATTAAGCGGGAGTCGGGAAGATACGCAGTATTTT. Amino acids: CASSLLSGSREDTQYF. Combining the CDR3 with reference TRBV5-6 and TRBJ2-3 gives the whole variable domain DAGVTQSPTHLIKTRGQQVTLRCSPKSGHDTVSWYQQALGQGPQFIFQYYEEEERQRGNFPDRFSGHQFPNYSSELNVNALLLGDSALYLCASSLLSGSREDTQYFGPGTRLTVL.

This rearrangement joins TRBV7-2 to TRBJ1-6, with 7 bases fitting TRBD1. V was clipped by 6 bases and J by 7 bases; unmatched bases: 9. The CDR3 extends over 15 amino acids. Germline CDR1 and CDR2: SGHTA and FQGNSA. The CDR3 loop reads CASRETGSSNSPLHF. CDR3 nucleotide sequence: TGTGCCAGCAGGGAGACAGGGAGTTCGAATTCACCCCTCCACTTT.

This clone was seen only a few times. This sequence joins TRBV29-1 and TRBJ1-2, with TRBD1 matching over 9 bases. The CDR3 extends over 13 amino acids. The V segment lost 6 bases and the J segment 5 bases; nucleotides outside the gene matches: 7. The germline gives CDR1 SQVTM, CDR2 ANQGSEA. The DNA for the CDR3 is TGCAGCGTAAGGACAGGGGTAGGGTATGGCTACACCTTC. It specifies CSVRTGVGYGYTF.

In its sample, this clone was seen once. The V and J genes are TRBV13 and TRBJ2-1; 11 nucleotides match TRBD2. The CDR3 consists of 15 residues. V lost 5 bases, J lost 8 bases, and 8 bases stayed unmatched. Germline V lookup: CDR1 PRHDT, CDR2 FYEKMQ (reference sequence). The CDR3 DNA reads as TGTGCCAGCAGCCGACTAGCGGGAAAAGTACATGAGCAGTTCTTC. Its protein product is CASSRLAGKVHEQFF.

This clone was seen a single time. CDR3 region: CASALGPGGETQYF. CDR3 DNA sequence: TGTGCCAGTGCACTGGGACCCGGGGGAGAGACCCAGTACTTC. This sequence joins TRBV19 and TRBJ2-5, with D maybe TRBD2 (6 bases). The CDR3 extends over 14 amino acids. In germline, CDR1 is LNHDA, CDR2 SQIVND (reference sequence). V was trimmed by 8 bases and J by 4 bases, leaving 17 bases between them. Full variable domain (rest looked up from reference TRBV19 and TRBJ2-5): DGGITQSPKYLFRKEGQNVTLSCEQNLNHDAMYWYRQDPGQGLRLIYYSQIVNDFQKGDIAEGYSVSREKKESFPLTVTSAQKNPTAFYLCASALGPGGETQYFGPGTRLLVL.

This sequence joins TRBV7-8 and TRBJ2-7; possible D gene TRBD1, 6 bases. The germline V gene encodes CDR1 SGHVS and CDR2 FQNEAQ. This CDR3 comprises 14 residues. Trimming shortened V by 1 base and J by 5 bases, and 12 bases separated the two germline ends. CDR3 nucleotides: TGTGCCAGCAGCTTAGGGCAGGGGATAAACGAGCAGTACTTC. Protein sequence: CASSLGQGINEQYF. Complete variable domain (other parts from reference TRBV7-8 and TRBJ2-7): GAGVSQSPRYKVAKRGQDVALRCDPISGHVSLFWYQQALGQGPEFLTYFQNEAQLDKSGLPSDRFFAERPEGSVSTLKIQRTQQEDSAVYLCASSLGQGINEQYFGPGTRLTVT.

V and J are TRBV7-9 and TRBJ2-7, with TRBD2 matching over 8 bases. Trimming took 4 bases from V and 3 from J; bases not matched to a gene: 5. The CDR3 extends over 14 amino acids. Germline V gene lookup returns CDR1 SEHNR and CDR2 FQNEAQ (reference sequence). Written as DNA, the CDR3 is TGTGCCAGCAGCTCAGCCGGGACTAGCTACGAGCAGTACTTC. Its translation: CASSSAGTSYEQYF.